The entry that follows covers one T cell receptor (beta chain) sequence. Its antigen remains unidentified. This record comes from a study of identical twins. Findings and limits, study-wide: Within twin pairs, the out-of-frame alpha sequences they shared showed excess low generation probability. Among monozygotic twins, out-of-frame TCR alpha sharing exceeded what models predicted.

The CDR3 loop spans 16 amino acids. With 7 bases clipped from V and 0 bases from J, the junction kept 6 bases outside the gene matches. Among all donors, each was a healthy Caucasian. In TCRdb, the 5' RACE reads were re-called with MiXCR into one record per CDR3 protein. The sample has about 660,000 distinct CDR3 sequences; more than 6.5% are singletons. A further study also used this sample, focusing on yellow fever vaccine responses in identical twins. That paper adds: Twins' vaccine T cell response reportedly seemed partly convergent, partly personalized.

V is TRBV12-3 or TRBV12-4 and J is TRBJ1-1; 12 positions agree with TRBD1. The sequenced material came from PBMCs. This receptor was identified in a woman under 30 in good health. CDR3 residues: CASTGDRGRLNTEAFF. For the CDR3, the DNA is TGTGCCAGCACCGGGGACAGGGGGCGTTTGAACACTGAAGCTTTCTTT.